This TCR beta chain was recovered during a study of T cell responses to AZD1222 COVID-19 vaccine. Study outcomes and limitations: CD4 TCRs associated with vaccination spanned spike, dominating at 160-218 and 743-854. Spike-specific TCR breadth rose after two AZD1222 doses, and depth rose as well. There were repertoire samples only from the period after the peak T cell response.

CDR1 is LGHNA, CDR2 YNFKEQ, per germline. The CDR3 covers 12 residues. The V segment lost 3 bases and the J segment 10 bases; nucleotides outside the gene matches: 3. The data were produced by immunoSEQ multiplex PCR, yet TCRdb's version contains in-frame clones alone and is incomplete. This sample carries about 73,000 clones, 89% of them seen once, and the ten largest clones take approximately 9.3%. Turning to this clone: Its antigen is undetermined.

The genes are TRBV4-2 and TRBJ1-1, with TRBD1 identical over 9 bases. The clonotype comes from an adult who received the AZD1222 COVID-19 vaccine. The source was peripheral blood, collected 28 days after the second AZD1222 dose. The DNA of the CDR3 is TGTGCCAGCAGCCAGGTGACAGGGGGAGCTTTCTTT. Protein sequence: CASSQVTGGAFF.